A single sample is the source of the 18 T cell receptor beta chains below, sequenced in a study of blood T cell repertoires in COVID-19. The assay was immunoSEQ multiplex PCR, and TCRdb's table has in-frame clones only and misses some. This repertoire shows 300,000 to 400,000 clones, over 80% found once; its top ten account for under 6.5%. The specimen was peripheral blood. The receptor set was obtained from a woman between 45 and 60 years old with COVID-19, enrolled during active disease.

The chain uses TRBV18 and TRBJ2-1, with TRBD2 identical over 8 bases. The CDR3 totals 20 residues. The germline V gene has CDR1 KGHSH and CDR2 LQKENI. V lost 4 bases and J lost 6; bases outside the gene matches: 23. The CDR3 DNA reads TGTGCCAGCTCACGCCGAGGGAGCGGGGGAATCCAAGGTACGGGCAATGAGCAGTTCTTC. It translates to CASSRRGSGGIQGTGNEQFF.

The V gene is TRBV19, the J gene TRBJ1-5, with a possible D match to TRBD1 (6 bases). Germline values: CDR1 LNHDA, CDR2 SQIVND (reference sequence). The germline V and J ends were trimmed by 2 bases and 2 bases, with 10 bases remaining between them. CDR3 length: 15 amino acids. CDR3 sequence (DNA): TGTGCCAGTAGTATATCGGCAGGGGGCAATCAGCCCCAGCATTTT. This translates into CASSISAGGNQPQHF.

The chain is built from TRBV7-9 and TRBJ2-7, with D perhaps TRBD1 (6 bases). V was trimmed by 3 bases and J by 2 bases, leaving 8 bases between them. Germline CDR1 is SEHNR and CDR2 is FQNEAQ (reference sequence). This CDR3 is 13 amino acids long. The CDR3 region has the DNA TGTGCCAGCAGCTTCGCAGGGGCCTACGAGCAGTACTTC. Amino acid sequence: CASSFAGAYEQYF.

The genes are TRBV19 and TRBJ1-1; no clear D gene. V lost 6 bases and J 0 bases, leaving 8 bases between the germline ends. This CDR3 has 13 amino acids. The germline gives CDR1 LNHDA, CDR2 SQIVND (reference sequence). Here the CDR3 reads CASRSYMNTEAFF. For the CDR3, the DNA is TGTGCCAGTAGAAGTTACATGAACACTGAAGCTTTCTTT.

Here the CDR3 reads CASSLLLARVETQYF. In DNA, the CDR3 is TGTGCCAGCAGCTTATTACTAGCGAGGGTAGAGACCCAGTACTTC. This chain joins TRBV6-2 or TRBV6-3 and TRBJ2-5; 7 nucleotides agree with TRBD2. Looked up from germline, CDR1 is MNHEY and CDR2 is SVGEGT. This CDR3 spans 15 amino acids. J lost 4 bases, V lost 6 bases, and 11 bases had no gene match.

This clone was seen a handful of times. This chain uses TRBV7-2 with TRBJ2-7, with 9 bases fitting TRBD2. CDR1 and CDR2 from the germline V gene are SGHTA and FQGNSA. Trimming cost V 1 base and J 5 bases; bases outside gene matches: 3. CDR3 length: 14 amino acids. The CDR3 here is CASSLEAGGNEQYF. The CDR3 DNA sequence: TGTGCCAGCAGCTTAGAGGCGGGAGGGAACGAGCAGTACTTC.

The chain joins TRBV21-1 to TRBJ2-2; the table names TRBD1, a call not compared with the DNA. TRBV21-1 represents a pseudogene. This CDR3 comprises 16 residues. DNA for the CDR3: TGTGCCAGCAGCATCACAGCCATTAAACGGACCGGGGAGCTGTTTTTT. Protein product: CASSITAIKRTGELFF.

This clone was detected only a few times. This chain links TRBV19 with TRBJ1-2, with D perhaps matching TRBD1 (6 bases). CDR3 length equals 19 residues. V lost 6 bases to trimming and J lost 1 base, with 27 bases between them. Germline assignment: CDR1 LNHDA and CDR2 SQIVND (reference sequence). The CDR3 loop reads CASSRPGQRGLGINYGYTF. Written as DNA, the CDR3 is TGTGCCAGTAGCAGACCCGGACAGCGCGGCCTAGGAATTAACTATGGCTACACCTTC.

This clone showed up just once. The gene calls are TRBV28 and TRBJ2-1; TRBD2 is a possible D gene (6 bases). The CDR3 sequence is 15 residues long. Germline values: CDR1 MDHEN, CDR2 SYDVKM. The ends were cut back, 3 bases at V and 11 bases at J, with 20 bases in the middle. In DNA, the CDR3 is TGTGCCAGCAGTTTGCCGGGGCTAGCGTCTACGAAGCAGTTCTTC. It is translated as CASSLPGLASTKQFF.

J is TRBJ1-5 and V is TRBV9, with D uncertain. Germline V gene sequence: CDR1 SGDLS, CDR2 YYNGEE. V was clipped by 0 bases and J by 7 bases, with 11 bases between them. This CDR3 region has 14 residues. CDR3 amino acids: CASSVDVNGQPQHF. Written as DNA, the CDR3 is TGTGCCAGCAGCGTAGATGTCAATGGCCAGCCCCAGCATTTT.

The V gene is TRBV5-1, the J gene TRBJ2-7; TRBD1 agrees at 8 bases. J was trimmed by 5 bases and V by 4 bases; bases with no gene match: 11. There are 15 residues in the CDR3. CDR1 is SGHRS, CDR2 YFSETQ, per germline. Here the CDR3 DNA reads TGCGCCAGCAGCCTCGGGACAGGCCTTTTAGACGAGCAGTACTTC. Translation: CASSLGTGLLDEQYF.

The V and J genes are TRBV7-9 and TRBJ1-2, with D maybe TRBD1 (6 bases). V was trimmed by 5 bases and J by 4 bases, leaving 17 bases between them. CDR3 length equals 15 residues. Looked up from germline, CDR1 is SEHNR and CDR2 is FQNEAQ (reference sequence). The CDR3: CASSARMTGSYGYTF. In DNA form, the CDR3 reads TGTGCCAGCAGCGCACGCATGACAGGTTCCTATGGCTACACCTTC.

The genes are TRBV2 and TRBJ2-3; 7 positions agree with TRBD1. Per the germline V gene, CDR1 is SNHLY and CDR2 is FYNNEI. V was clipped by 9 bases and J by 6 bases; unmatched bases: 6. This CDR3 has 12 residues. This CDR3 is CARTGSRDTQYF. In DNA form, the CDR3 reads TGTGCCAGGACAGGGAGTAGGGATACGCAGTATTTT.

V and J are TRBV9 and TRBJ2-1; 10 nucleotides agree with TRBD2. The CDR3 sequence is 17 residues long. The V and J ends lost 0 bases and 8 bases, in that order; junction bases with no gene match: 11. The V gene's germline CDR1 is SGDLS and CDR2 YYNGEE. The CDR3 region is CASSVGGGLAEDHEQFF. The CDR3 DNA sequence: TGTGCCAGCAGCGTAGGAGGTGGACTAGCGGAGGACCATGAGCAGTTCTTC.

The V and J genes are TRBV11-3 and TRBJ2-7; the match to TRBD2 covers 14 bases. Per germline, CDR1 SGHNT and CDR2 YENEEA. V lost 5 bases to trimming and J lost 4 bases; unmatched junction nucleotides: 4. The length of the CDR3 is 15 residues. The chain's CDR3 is CASSPRTSGRYEQYF. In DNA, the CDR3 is TGTGCCAGCAGCCCACGGACTAGCGGGAGGTACGAGCAGTACTTC.

CDR3 DNA: TGTGCCAGCAGCTCCAGACTAGCGGGAGGGCCGAACGGGGAGCTGTTTTTT. Translating it yields CASSSRLAGGPNGELFF. The rearrangement uses TRBV5-5 and TRBJ2-2; 14 positions match TRBD2. The junction had 8 bases not matched to a gene; V was cut back by 3 bases and J by 7 bases. Germline assignment: CDR1 SGHKS and CDR2 YYEKEE (reference sequence). The CDR3 sequence is 17 residues long.

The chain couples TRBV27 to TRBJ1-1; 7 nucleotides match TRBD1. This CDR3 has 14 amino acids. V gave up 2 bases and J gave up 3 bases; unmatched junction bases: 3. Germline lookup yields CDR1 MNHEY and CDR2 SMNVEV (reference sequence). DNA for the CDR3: TGTGCCAGCAGTTTAGAGGGGGCGGACACTGAAGCTTTCTTT. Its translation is CASSLEGADTEAFF.

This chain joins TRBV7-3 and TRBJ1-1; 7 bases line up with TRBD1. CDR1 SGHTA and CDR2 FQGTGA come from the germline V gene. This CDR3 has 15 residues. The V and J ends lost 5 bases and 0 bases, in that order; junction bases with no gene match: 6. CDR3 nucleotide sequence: TGTGCCAGCAGCGCTCAACAGGGGATGAACACTGAAGCTTTCTTT. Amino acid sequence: CASSAQQGMNTEAFF.